The clone carrying this T cell receptor (beta chain) was counted only a few times. The CDR3 consists of 19 residues. V was shortened by 3 bases and J by 1 base, with 23 bases between the two germline ends. Germline assignment: CDR1 PRHDT and CDR2 FYEKMQ (reference sequence). Libraries were prepared by immunoSEQ multiplex PCR; TCRdb keeps only in-frame clonotypes and omits some of them. Among 75,000 or so clones, approximately 82% were seen once, and the ten largest hold about 35%. The data originate from a study of blood T cell repertoires in COVID-19. Study overall: Italy, Spain and the United States were the sources of the convalescent and acute COVID-19 samples.

The chain couples TRBV13 to TRBJ2-3, with D possibly TRBD2 on 7 matching bases. The sequencing input was peripheral blood. The TCR was taken from a woman between 65 and 79 years old with acute or convalescent COVID-19. The CDR3 sequence: CASSFGGGGGAMGTDTQYF. CDR3 bases: TGTGCCAGCAGCTTCGGCGGTGGAGGGGGGGCTATGGGCACAGATACGCAGTATTTT.